Listed here are 32 T cell receptor beta chains from one sample, sequenced in a study of identical twins. TCRdb itself ran the 5' RACE reads through MiXCR, one entry per CDR3 protein. The table has 1,800,000 or so distinct CDR3 sequences, less than 40% seen once. Sequenced sample: cord blood. All receptors derive from a newborn girl in good health.

This clonotype was counted between two and nine times. This chain links TRBV27 with TRBJ1-2; D perhaps matches TRBD1 (5 bases). V was cut by 3 bases and J by 5 bases, with 25 bases left in between. The CDR3 loop spans 18 amino acids. From germline, CDR1 is MNHEY and CDR2 SMNVEV (reference sequence). CDR3 residues: CASSFITPTTSRVYGYTF. The DNA of the CDR3 is TGTGCCAGCAGTTTTATTACGCCAACGACCTCCAGGGTTTATGGCTACACCTTC.

In this sample, this clonotype turned up once. Compared with germline, one end of the junction differs, possibly owing to a read error. The chain has TRBV20-1 and TRBJ2-1, with TRBD2 matching 15 bases. The CDR3 consists of 15 residues. The germline CDR1 and CDR2 sequences are DFQATT and SNEGSKA (reference sequence). CDR3 DNA: TGCAGTGGCGGACTAGCGGGGGGGCTATACAATGAGCGGTTCTTC. Translating it yields CSGGLAGGLYNERFF.

V gene TRBV3-1 combines with J gene TRBJ2-3; 9 bases agree with TRBD2. The germline V gene has CDR1 LGHDT and CDR2 YNNKEL (reference sequence). This CDR3 has 14 residues. The ends lost 5 bases at V and 4 bases at J; junction bases unmatched: 4. For the CDR3, the DNA is TGTGCCAGCAGCGCTCTAGCGGGATCAGATACGCAGTATTTT. Residues: CASSALAGSDTQYF.

This clonotype was found a few times. V usage is TRBV7-6 and J usage is TRBJ2-1; 7 bases agree with TRBD1. CDR3 length equals 14 residues. Trimming removed 3 bases from V and 3 bases from J; junction bases left unmatched: 2. The V gene's germline CDR1 is SGHVS and CDR2 FNYEAQ. CDR3: CASSFGDSYNEQFF. CDR3 sequence (DNA): TGTGCCAGCAGCTTTGGGGACAGCTACAATGAGCAGTTCTTC.

The V and J genes are TRBV11-2 and TRBJ2-5; tentative D call: TRBD1 (6 bases). Trimming took off 5 bases at V and 11 bases at J, with 27 bases between the two ends. The CDR3 length is 16 residues. Germline V CDR1 and CDR2: SGHAT, FQNNGV. The CDR3 here is CASSLAYRTVGDEQYF. CDR3 DNA: TGTGCCAGCAGCCTCGCATACCGGACAGTTGGGGATGAGCAGTACTTC. The full variable domain, its missing parts supplied by reference TRBV11-2 and TRBJ2-5, is EAGVAQSPRYKIIEKRQSVAFWCNPISGHATLYWYQQILGQGPKLLIQFQNNGVVDDSQLPKDRFSAERLKGVDSTLKIQPAKLEDSAVYLCASSLAYRTVGDEQYFGPGTRLLVL.

This clonotype appeared a single time. V gene TRBV20-1 combines with J gene TRBJ2-7; a possible D gene is TRBD1 (5 bases). Germline V gives CDR1 DFQATT, CDR2 SNEGSKA (reference sequence). V was shortened by 0 bases and J by 0 bases, with 12 bases between the two germline ends. The CDR3 has 15 residues. The CDR3 DNA is TGCAGTGCTAGAGACCCTATAGACAGCTCCTACGAGCAGTACTTC. Its translation: CSARDPIDSSYEQYF.

The chain recombines TRBV5-1 with TRBJ2-3; 11 nucleotides line up with TRBD2. Germline loops: CDR1 SGHRS, CDR2 YFSETQ. V trimming: 3 bases; J trimming: 2 bases; junction bases outside the gene matches: 8. CDR3 length: 17 amino acids. Here the CDR3 DNA reads TGCGCCAGCAGCTCGGCTTCTAGCGGGGGGCCCACAGATACGCAGTATTTT. It codes for CASSSASSGGPTDTQYF.

Details on this clonotype: This clone may be a read error of a much larger clone one base away. The V and J genes are TRBV24-1 and TRBJ2-5; D possibly corresponds to TRBD2 (5 bases). The closer fit of TRBJ2-1 to the DNA end suggests the J call may be wrong. This CDR3 region has 14 residues. Germline values: CDR1 KGHDR, CDR2 SFDVKD. CDR3 loop: CATSDFSGQETQFF. The DNA for the CDR3 is TGTGCCACCAGTGATTTCAGCGGCCAAGAGACCCAGTTCTTC.

This clonotype came up a few times. J is TRBJ2-3 and V is TRBV11-2; D might be TRBD1 (6 bases). Germline assignment: CDR1 SGHAT and CDR2 FQNNGV. The CDR3 spans 15 residues. V was pared by 0 bases and J by 3 bases, with 10 bases between. The CDR3 is CASSLEVTGTDTQYF. In nucleotides, the CDR3 is TGTGCCAGCAGCTTAGAGGTCACAGGGACAGATACGCAGTATTTT.

Points on this clonotype: A much more abundant neighbour one base away suggests this may be a read error. The chain carries TRBV6-2 or TRBV6-3 and TRBJ2-3; 7 nucleotides match TRBD2. Germline V CDR1 and CDR2: MNHEY, SVGEGT. The CDR3 loop spans 12 amino acids. The CDR3 reads CVSSSTSDTQYF. The CDR3 DNA reads as TGTGTCAGCAGTTCGACTAGCGATACGCAGTATTTT.

The chain has TRBV2 and TRBJ1-6; D unresolved. Trimming shortened V by 6 bases and J by 7 bases, and 10 bases separated the two germline ends. The CDR3 totals 13 residues. Per germline, CDR1 SNHLY and CDR2 FYNNEI. CDR3 nucleotides: TGTGCCAGCAGGAACGGAGCGAATTCACCCCTCCACTTT. Protein: CASRNGANSPLHF. The variable domain in full, completed from reference TRBV2 and TRBJ1-6, reads EPEVTQTPSHQVTQMGQEVILRCVPISNHLYFYWYRQILGQKVEFLVSFYNNEISEKSEIFDDQFSVERPDGSNFTLKIRSTKLEDSAMYFCASRNGANSPLHFGNGTRLTVT.

V usage is TRBV9 and J usage is TRBJ2-3, with 12 bases matching TRBD2. This CDR3 is 18 amino acids long. Germline CDR1 SGDLS, CDR2 YYNGEE. V shed 0 bases and J 1 base; nucleotides not matched to a gene: 6. CDR3 amino acids: CASSVAILAGGRTDTQYF. The CDR3 DNA reads TGTGCCAGCAGCGTAGCGATTCTAGCGGGGGGGCGCACAGATACGCAGTATTTT.

This clonotype was found once. The rearrangement links TRBV7-9 to TRBJ2-7, with 10 bases aligning to TRBD2. The CDR3 spans 16 residues. Germline V lookup: CDR1 SEHNR, CDR2 FQNEAQ (reference sequence). The V segment lost 3 bases and the J segment 7 bases; nucleotides outside the gene matches: 12. The DNA for the CDR3 is TGTGCCAGCAGCTTTACGAGCGGGGGGGAGTACAATGAGCAGTACTTC. Encoded protein: CASSFTSGGEYNEQYF.

A word on this clonotype: This sequence may be a read error, since a much larger clone differs from it by one base. The chain combines TRBV28 with TRBJ2-1, with D possibly matching TRBD1 (5 bases). The CDR3 runs 12 residues. CDR1 MDHEN and CDR2 SYDVKM come from the germline V gene. V lost 4 bases to trimming and J lost 8 bases, with 9 bases between them. The CDR3 DNA reads as TGTGCCAGCAGTTGGACATACGATGAGCAGTTCTTC. Its protein is CASSWTYDEQFF.

This clonotype was counted between two and nine times. V is TRBV24-1 and J is TRBJ2-6; 7 bases are a match to TRBD1. The CDR3 has 17 residues. The ends lost 3 bases at V and 2 bases at J; junction bases unmatched: 6. Per the germline V gene, CDR1 is KGHDR and CDR2 is SFDVKD. The CDR3 DNA reads TGTGCCACCAGTGATCCACTGGGGACAGCTGGGGCCAACGTCCTGACTTTC. It translates to CATSDPLGTAGANVLTF.

This clonotype has just a few counts. Written as DNA, the CDR3 is TGTGCCAGCAGTCCTGACAGGATTTGGGCAGATACGCAGTATTTT. Translating gives CASSPDRIWADTQYF. The chain joins TRBV6-1 to TRBJ2-3, with a weak D call TRBD1 (6 bases). Trimming took 5 bases from V and 4 from J, leaving 16 bases between them. This CDR3 region has 15 residues. Germline V lookup: CDR1 MNHNS, CDR2 SASEGT.

The chain links TRBV29-1 to TRBJ2-7; TRBD1 or TRBD2 may be the D gene (5 bases each). Germline assignment: CDR1 SQVTM and CDR2 ANQGSEA. With 8 bases removed from V and 1 base from J, the gap between germline ends came to 15 bases. CDR3 length equals 13 residues. CDR3 sequence: CSSPGHRSYEQYF. The CDR3 DNA sequence: TGCAGCTCCCCGGGGCACAGGTCCTACGAGCAGTACTTC.

This chain links TRBV11-2 with TRBJ1-4; TRBD1 is a possible D gene (5 bases). The CDR3 sequence is 16 residues long. The ends were cut back, 1 base at V and 8 bases at J, with 17 bases in the middle. Germline V CDR1 and CDR2: SGHAT, FQNNGV. The CDR3 sequence is CASSLVGTVAGEKLFF. The CDR3 nucleotides read TGTGCCAGCAGCTTAGTAGGGACGGTAGCCGGGGAAAAACTGTTTTTT.

The chain couples TRBV20-1 to TRBJ2-1, with TRBD2 matching 13 bases. The CDR3 runs to 14 residues. Germline V lookup: CDR1 DFQATT, CDR2 SNEGSKA (reference sequence). Trimming removed 6 bases from V and 4 bases from J; junction bases left unmatched: 3. The CDR3 reads CSATSGGIYNEQFF. In DNA form, the CDR3 reads TGCAGTGCGACTAGCGGGGGGATATACAATGAGCAGTTCTTC.

This clonotype showed up just a few times. The chain has TRBV20-1 and TRBJ2-2; D unclear. Germline V gene sequence: CDR1 DFQATT, CDR2 SNEGSKA (reference sequence). The germline V and J ends were trimmed by 5 bases and 2 bases, with 15 bases remaining between them. The CDR3 totals 15 residues. The DNA for the CDR3 is TGCAGTGCTGTCCTCGCGTGGGCCAACACCGGGGAGCTGTTTTTT. Its translation: CSAVLAWANTGELFF.

This clonotype appeared a few times. The rearrangement links TRBV6-5 to TRBJ2-7; D gene ambiguous. This CDR3 is built from 14 residues. In germline, CDR1 is MNHEY, CDR2 SVGAGI. Trimming left V 6 bases short and J 0 bases short, with 12 bases between. CDR3 protein: CASSPLSPSYEQYF. CDR3 nucleotide sequence: TGTGCCAGCAGCCCCCTCAGCCCCTCCTACGAGCAGTACTTC.

The chain couples TRBV28 to TRBJ2-1; 13 nucleotides match TRBD2. Trimming cost V 3 bases and J 12 bases; bases outside gene matches: 8. From germline, CDR1 is MDHEN and CDR2 SYDVKM. This CDR3 spans 15 amino acids. CDR3 DNA sequence: TGTGCCAGCAGTTTGTGGACTAGCGGGAGTGTAGGGCAGTTCTTC. Protein product: CASSLWTSGSVGQFF.

The gene calls are TRBV20-1 and TRBJ1-6; no clear D gene. Trimming removed 3 bases at V and 9 bases at J, with 15 bases between. The CDR3 spans 14 residues. Germline values: CDR1 DFQATT, CDR2 SNEGSKA (reference sequence). The CDR3 loop reads CSASPDRATSPLHF. The CDR3 DNA sequence: TGCAGTGCTAGTCCAGACCGGGCTACTTCACCCCTCCACTTT.

A note on this clonotype: This clone may be a read error of a much larger clone one base away. The rearrangement uses TRBV12-3 or TRBV12-4 and TRBJ1-2, with D unclear. The CDR3 has 14 amino acids. V was trimmed by 7 bases and J by 1 base, leaving 13 bases between them. The CDR3 protein is CASKPRSVNYGYTF. Written as DNA, the CDR3 is TGTGCCAGCAAGCCCCGCAGCGTTAACTATGGCTACACCTTC.

This chain links TRBV20-1 with TRBJ2-3; D is unresolved. Germline V gives CDR1 DFQATT, CDR2 SNEGSKA (reference sequence). This CDR3 contains 13 residues. V was cut by 6 bases and J by 9 bases, with 19 bases left in between. The CDR3 spells CSAQTRQTDTQYF. The CDR3 DNA reads as TGCAGTGCCCAAACAAGACAAACCGACACGCAGTATTTT.

This clonotype appeared a few times. CDR3 in amino acids: CASSLAQHTQYF. CDR3 coding DNA: TGCGCCAGCAGCTTGGCCCAACATACGCAGTATTTT. This rearrangement joins TRBV5-1 to TRBJ2-3; D is unclear. Germline V gives CDR1 SGHRS, CDR2 YFSETQ. The germline V and J ends were trimmed by 0 bases and 7 bases, with 6 bases remaining between them. The CDR3 is 12 amino acids.

The chain joins TRBV3-1 to TRBJ2-7; no clear D gene. CDR3 length equals 14 residues. Germline CDR1 is LGHDT and CDR2 is YNNKEL (reference sequence). Between the trimmed V and J ends, which lost 2 bases and 3 bases, there was a span of 11 bases. In DNA form, the CDR3 reads TGTGCCAGCAGCCAAAATCAGCGCTTCTACGAGCAGTACTTC. It is translated as CASSQNQRFYEQYF.

The chain recombines TRBV13 with TRBJ1-2, with TRBD1 identical over 8 bases. Trimming removed 6 bases from V and 4 bases from J; junction bases left unmatched: 4. The CDR3 consists of 13 residues. Germline V gives CDR1 PRHDT, CDR2 FYEKMQ (reference sequence). CDR3 loop: CASSKDRAYGYTF. CDR3 bases: TGTGCCAGCAGTAAGGACAGGGCCTATGGCTACACCTTC.

J is TRBJ2-5 and V is TRBV14; D could derive from TRBD1 or TRBD2 (5 bases each). The length of the CDR3 is 15 residues. Germline V CDR1 and CDR2: SGHDN, FVKESK. V was clipped by 2 bases and J by 1 base, with 11 bases between them. CDR3 sequence (DNA): TGTGCCAGCAGCCAATTCGGGGCGATCCAAGAGACCCAGTACTTC. This encodes CASSQFGAIQETQYF.

This clonotype was recorded a few times. The chain carries TRBV5-1 and TRBJ1-1; weak D call: TRBD1 (5 bases). The CDR3 sequence is 17 residues long. Germline CDR1 SGHRS, CDR2 YFSETQ. V was trimmed by 0 bases and J by 1 base, leaving 16 bases between them. CDR3 amino acids: CASSLVFRGQGNTEAFF. CDR3 DNA: TGCGCCAGCAGCTTGGTATTTAGGGGCCAAGGGAACACTGAAGCTTTCTTT.

This clonotype showed up just a few times. The chain joins TRBV4-2 to TRBJ2-3; 8 bases are shared with TRBD2. The CDR3 extends over 16 amino acids. Germline V CDR1 and CDR2: LGHNA, YNFKEQ. The J segment lost 5 bases and the V segment lost 3 bases, leaving 10 bases of the junction unmatched. CDR3 DNA sequence: TGTGCCAGCAGCCAGATACCGGGACTAGGAAGAGATACGCAGTATTTT. Encoded protein: CASSQIPGLGRDTQYF.

This clonotype was seen a single time. The DNA of the CDR3 is TGTGCCAGCAGCCGGCCCGGGTACACCGGGGAGCTGTTTTTT. This codes for CASSRPGYTGELFF. The chain joins TRBV28 to TRBJ2-2; no clear D gene. There are 14 residues in the CDR3. CDR1 is MDHEN, CDR2 SYDVKM, per germline. The V gene lost 6 bases and the J gene lost 3 bases, with 11 bases spanning the gap.